This T cell receptor (beta chain) was sequenced during a study of T cell repertoires in cytomegalovirus infection. Study at large: An indication of both CMV infection and matching HLA type came from public TCR beta signatures. Study-wide results and limits: The study found HLA-C-restricted CMV-specific TCR beta clonotypes dominating the ex vivo response.

Germline V gives CDR1 MNHEY, CDR2 SVGAGI. The CDR3 is 13 residues long. As to this clonotype: The target antigen is unknown. Relative to the germline gene, one junction end is altered; a read error may explain this.

TCRdb re-called the reads through MiXCR, storing one row per CDR3 protein. The repertoire consists of approximately 700,000 distinct CDR3 sequences, with 35% occurring once and the leading ten covering around 3%. The sequencing sample was made of PBMCs. This TCR derives from a human donor in good health (CMV status not recorded). Some clones in this sample may be carry-over from other donors' samples. V and J are TRBV6-5 and TRBJ2-1, with D unresolved. The CDR3, as DNA: TGTGACAGCAGTCTCTCCCCTCATAATGAGCAGTTCTTC. Encoded protein: CDSSLSPHNEQFF.